Following are 13 T cell receptor beta chains from one sample sequenced in a study of cytomegalovirus exposure and HLA in healthy donors (dated by TCRdb to about 2017). Library preparation was by the immunoSEQ multiplex PCR assay. The table comes from immuneACCESS by way of TCRdb, which keeps in-frame sequences with V and J called. Part of the clones is missing from these tables; in studies checked, under half for an unresolved V gene and the rest for unknown reasons. Within this sample are 150,000 to 200,000 clones, with about 85% of them counted one time only. The ten largest clones represent about 16% of the sample. Sequencing used PBMCs. These TCRs come from a man younger than 35 in good health and CMV-seropositive.

The chain employs TRBV28 and TRBJ2-7; 9 bases line up with TRBD1. The CDR3 has 14 residues. V lost 4 bases, J lost 4 bases, and 5 bases stayed unmatched. Germline lookup yields CDR1 MDHEN and CDR2 SYDVKM. The CDR3 DNA follows: TGTGCCAGCAGTTATCCGGGACAGGGATACGAGCAGTACTTC. Protein product: CASSYPGQGYEQYF.

This clone was counted between two and nine times. The chain has TRBV4-1 and TRBJ2-5; the D is unclear. The CDR3 covers 12 residues. With 1 base removed from V and 5 bases from J, the gap between germline ends came to 5 bases. The V gene's germline CDR1 is MGHRA and CDR2 YSYEKL. The CDR3 protein is CASSQAGETQYF. The CDR3 DNA is TGCGCCAGCAGCCAAGCCGGGGAGACCCAGTACTTC.

This chain uses TRBV27 with TRBJ2-1; 9 bases match TRBD2. This CDR3 has 15 amino acids. The germline V gene has CDR1 MNHEY and CDR2 SMNVEV (reference sequence). The V and J ends lost 4 bases and 4 bases, in that order; junction bases with no gene match: 5. This CDR3 reads CASSSLAGRYNEQFF. The CDR3 DNA sequence: TGTGCCAGCAGTTCCCTAGCGGGGAGATACAATGAGCAGTTCTTC.

This clone came up a few times. The chain combines TRBV5-4 with TRBJ1-2, with D perhaps TRBD1 (6 bases). The CDR3 consists of 13 residues. CDR1 and CDR2 (germline): SGHNT, YYREEE (reference sequence). The V end lost 5 bases, the J end lost 5 bases, and 13 bases lay between the germline ends. The CDR3 DNA is TGTGCCAGCAGAATAGCAGGGGTATATGGCTACACCTTC. Amino acid sequence: CASRIAGVYGYTF.

The DNA for the CDR3 is TGTGCCAGCTCACGCTCTCCTCAGGGTGGAACTGAAGCTTTCTTT. Protein: CASSRSPQGGTEAFF. The chain carries TRBV18 and TRBJ1-1; possible D gene TRBD1, 5 bases. The ends were cut back, 4 bases at V and 5 bases at J, with 17 bases in the middle. The CDR3 loop spans 15 amino acids. Germline values: CDR1 KGHSH, CDR2 LQKENI.

J is TRBJ1-1 and V is TRBV2; D gene uncertain. CDR3 size: 13 residues. Germline CDR1 reads SNHLY; CDR2 reads FYNNEI. V lost 7 bases to trimming and J lost 2 bases, with 11 bases between them. The CDR3 DNA reads as TGTGCCAGCACGGCGGCGACTAACACTGAAGCTTTCTTT. Residues: CASTAATNTEAFF.

This chain links TRBV9 with TRBJ2-7; 10 bases fit TRBD2. Trimming removed 4 bases from V and 5 bases from J; junction bases left unmatched: 9. The CDR3 has 15 amino acids. Germline values: CDR1 SGDLS, CDR2 YYNGEE. For the CDR3, the DNA is TGTGCCAGCAGCTTGACTAGCGGGTTTGCCCACGAGCAGTACTTC. This sequence encodes CASSLTSGFAHEQYF.

The rearrangement uses TRBV5-6 and TRBJ1-2; TRBD1 matches 9 bases. The CDR3 contains 14 residues. V was pared by 4 bases and J by 5 bases, with 6 bases of the junction left unmatched. The germline V gene has CDR1 SGHDT and CDR2 YYEEEE. The CDR3 region has the DNA TGTGCCAGCAGCCGGGACAGGGTTGGGTATGGCTACACCTTC. Amino acids: CASSRDRVGYGYTF.

The gene calls are TRBV7-2 and TRBJ2-2; tentative D call: TRBD2 (7 bases). Trimming removed 0 bases from V and 4 bases from J, with 12 bases in between. Germline loops: CDR1 SGHTA, CDR2 FQGNSA. This CDR3 is built from 16 residues. In nucleotides, the CDR3 is TGTGCCAGCAGCTTAGCCCGGGGGGCCCCCACCGGGGAGCTGTTTTTT. Encoded protein: CASSLARGAPTGELFF.

This chain links TRBV13 with TRBJ2-2; 9 bases map to TRBD1. V lost 4 bases to trimming and J lost 0 bases; unmatched junction nucleotides: 3. CDR1 and CDR2 (germline): PRHDT, FYEKMQ (reference sequence). This CDR3 is built from 16 residues. Here the CDR3 DNA reads TGTGCCAGCAGCTCCGACAGGGGGACGAACACCGGGGAGCTGTTTTTT. The encoded protein is CASSSDRGTNTGELFF. The variable domain in full, with the rest retrieved from reference TRBV13 and TRBJ2-2, is AAGVIQSPRHLIKEKRETATLKCYPIPRHDTVYWYQQGPGQDPQFLISFYEKMQSDKGSIPDRFSAQQFSDYHSELNMSSLELGDSALYFCASSSDRGTNTGELFFGEGSRLTVL.

The chain combines TRBV12-5 with TRBJ1-1, with 7 nucleotides matching TRBD1. Per germline, CDR1 LGHNT and CDR2 FRNRAP. Unmatched junction bases numbered 7, after V lost 7 bases and J lost 8 bases. The CDR3 is 12 residues long. The CDR3 protein is CASEETGWEAFF. CDR3 DNA: TGTGCTAGTGAAGAGACAGGGTGGGAAGCTTTCTTT.

The chain joins TRBV30 to TRBJ1-5, with 8 positions matching TRBD1. Germline values: CDR1 GTSNPN, CDR2 SVGIG (reference sequence). The CDR3 runs 15 residues. After removal of 0 bases from V and 5 bases from J, the junction contained 6 bases not matched to a gene. This CDR3 is CAWSVFGQGDQPQHF. CDR3 nucleotide sequence: TGTGCCTGGAGTGTATTCGGACAGGGTGATCAGCCCCAGCATTTT.

V and J are TRBV5-4 and TRBJ1-2, with TRBD1 matching over 9 bases. Germline V lookup: CDR1 SGHNT, CDR2 YYREEE (reference sequence). Trimming took 2 bases from V and 4 from J; bases not matched to a gene: 6. CDR3 length: 15 residues. CDR3 loop: CASSFTGGEGYGYTF. The CDR3 DNA sequence: TGTGCCAGCAGCTTCACAGGGGGCGAGGGCTATGGCTACACCTTC. Full variable domain (remainder filled in from reference TRBV5-4 and TRBJ1-2): ETGVTQSPTHLIKTRGQQVTLRCSSQSGHNTVSWYQQALGQGPQFIFQYYREEENGRGNFPPRFSGLQFPNYSSELNVNALELDDSALYLCASSFTGGEGYGYTFGSGTRLTVV.